This T cell receptor beta chain was profiled in a study of T cells in Graves' hyperthyroidism and ophthalmopathy. This clonotype was seen a handful of times. What it binds is unknown. Notes on the study in general: In blood, most of the thyroid clonotypes expanded above 0.001 were also present. The model forecast ophthalmopathy, anticipating it by a median roughly 6.3 months before onset.

Germline V gene sequence: CDR1 LNHDA, CDR2 SQIVND (reference sequence). V lost 11 bases, J lost 1 base, and 12 bases lay in between. The length of the CDR3 is 14 residues. RNA transcripts were the template for amplifying TCR beta CDR3 regions. TCR CDR3 regions were first amplified by RT-PCR with HTBI primers. Via MiXCR, TCRdb re-called the multiplex PCR reads, giving one row per CDR3 protein. Among about 640,000 distinct CDR3 sequences, more than 20% were seen once, and the ten largest hold around a third. Ophthalmopathy cases scored 3 or more on the Clinical Activity Score and 4 or more on NOSPECS grade, with duration below 3 months. Clinical symptoms, serum thyroxine and TRAb, thyroid ultrasound and orbital computed tomography were used for the diagnoses.

The J gene is TRBJ2-6, the V gene TRBV19; D could derive from TRBD1 or TRBD2 (5 bases each). The material sequenced was blood. This TCR came from a man in his thirties or forties with Graves' ophthalmopathy. The CDR3 loop is CACRGDSGANVLTF. The CDR3 coding sequence is TGTGCCTGCCGGGGCGATTCTGGGGCCAACGTCCTGACTTTC.